One sample yielded the 18 T cell receptor beta chains listed below, sequenced in a study of identical twins. TCRdb analysed the 5' RACE reads with MiXCR anew, one entry per CDR3 protein. The sample shows some 1,700,000 distinct CDR3 sequences, about 32% of them seen only once. The sample taken for sequencing was cord blood. These receptors were taken from a newborn girl in good health.

The genes are TRBV29-1 and TRBJ2-2, with unresolved D. This CDR3 contains 12 residues. Germline V gives CDR1 SQVTM, CDR2 ANQGSEA. The germline V and J ends were trimmed by 2 bases and 1 base, with 2 bases remaining between them. This CDR3 is CSVEKNTGELFF. DNA for the CDR3: TGCAGCGTTGAAAAGAACACCGGGGAGCTGTTTTTT.

Comment on this clonotype: Sequence at one end of the junction differs from germline and may be a read error. This sequence joins TRBV29-1 and TRBJ2-5; D perhaps matches TRBD2 (5 bases). CDR3 length: 12 amino acids. The germline CDR1 and CDR2 sequences are SQVTM and ANQGSEA. CDR3 loop: CSVEGLQGTQYF. The CDR3 coding sequence is TGCAGCGTTGAAGGACTACAAGGGACCCAGTACTTC.

This clonotype was counted only a few times. This chain connects TRBV5-1 to TRBJ2-5, with D unresolved. The CDR3 extends over 14 amino acids. Germline CDR1 reads SGHRS; CDR2 reads YFSETQ. The V gene lost 4 bases and the J gene lost 5 bases, with 15 bases spanning the gap. The CDR3 protein is CASSPQGRRETQYF. The CDR3 bases are TGCGCCAGCAGCCCGCAAGGGCGAAGGGAGACCCAGTACTTC.

About this clonotype itself: The junction shows a germline mismatch at one end, possibly a read error. The V and J genes are TRBV7-2 and TRBJ2-5, with TRBD2 matching 7 bases. The CDR3 has 13 amino acids. The V gene's germline CDR1 is SGHTA and CDR2 FQGNSA. CDR3 sequence: CAGSLLAGETQYF. For the CDR3, the DNA is TGTGCCGGCAGCTTATTAGCGGGAGAGACCCAGTACTTC.

This chain joins TRBV29-1 and TRBJ2-3; 10 bases align to TRBD2. The length of the CDR3 is 15 residues. Germline CDR1 is SQVTM and CDR2 is ANQGSEA. The trim removed 4 bases at V and 0 bases at J, leaving 4 bases unmatched. The CDR3 DNA follows: TGCAGCGTTGCCCCTAGCGGGGGAAGCACAGATACGCAGTATTTT. It encodes CSVAPSGGSTDTQYF.

This chain uses TRBV18 with TRBJ2-1; 8 bases are a match to TRBD2. The CDR3 extends over 14 amino acids. Germline V gives CDR1 KGHSH, CDR2 LQKENI. J was trimmed by 9 bases and V by 0 bases; bases with no gene match: 4. As DNA, the CDR3 is TGTGCCAGCTCACCACCGGGACTAGGATTTGAGCAGTTCTTC. This codes for CASSPPGLGFEQFF. The full variable domain, completed using reference TRBV18 and TRBJ2-1, is NAGVMQNPRHLVRRRGQEARLRCSPMKGHSHVYWYRQLPEEGLKFMVYLQKENIIDESGMPKERFSAEFPKEGPSILRIQQVVRGDSAAYFCASSPPGLGFEQFFGPGTRLTVL.

CDR3 sequence (DNA): TGTGCCAGCAATTATTACGGGGCCGGAAATGAGCAGTTCTTC. This sequence encodes CASNYYGAGNEQFF. The rearrangement links TRBV27 to TRBJ2-1, with D perhaps TRBD1 or TRBD2 (5 bases each). The germline V gene has CDR1 MNHEY and CDR2 SMNVEV (reference sequence). V gave up 7 bases and J gave up 7 bases, with 17 bases separating them. The CDR3 runs to 14 residues.

This clonotype has a count of ten or more. The chain links TRBV6-6 to TRBJ2-3, with a tentative D call TRBD2 (5 bases). Between the trimmed V and J ends, which lost 6 bases and 6 bases, there was a span of 13 bases. Germline CDR1 is MNHNY and CDR2 is SVGAGI (reference sequence). CDR3 length: 13 amino acids. CDR3 sequence: CASSPSTGDTQYF. CDR3 nucleotides: TGTGCCAGCAGCCCCTCGACGGGGGATACGCAGTATTTT.

The gene calls are TRBV28 and TRBJ1-5; TRBD1 might be the D (6 bases). The V end was cut by 3 bases, the J end by 6 bases, with 9 bases between. The length of the CDR3 is 13 residues. CDR1 and CDR2 (germline): MDHEN, SYDVKM. The CDR3 is CASSFYRVQPQHF. CDR3 in DNA: TGTGCCAGCAGTTTCTACAGGGTTCAGCCCCAGCATTTT.

This chain joins TRBV6-5 and TRBJ1-2, with a tentative D call TRBD1 (5 bases). Germline values: CDR1 MNHEY, CDR2 SVGAGI. This CDR3 spans 16 amino acids. The V gene lost 6 bases and the J gene lost 4 bases, with 21 bases spanning the gap. The CDR3 nucleotides are TGTGCCAGCAGAGAGGGATCAAGGGGCAACAGCTATGGCTACACCTTC. Translating gives CASREGSRGNSYGYTF.

Only a few counts were recorded for this clonotype. The chain couples TRBV5-6 to TRBJ2-1, with TRBD2 matching 10 bases. Germline V CDR1 and CDR2: SGHDT, YYEEEE. This CDR3 spans 15 amino acids. With V trimmed by 4 bases and J by 2 bases, 3 bases remained unmatched. For the CDR3, the DNA is TGTGCCAGCAGCAACAGCGGGAGGGCCTACAATGAGCAGTTCTTC. Translated, it gives CASSNSGRAYNEQFF.

The table lists this clonotype with a few counts. The J gene is TRBJ1-6, the V gene TRBV5-1, with D perhaps TRBD1 (5 bases). Germline V CDR1 and CDR2: SGHRS, YFSETQ. V was cut by 4 bases and J by 4 bases, with 12 bases left in between. The CDR3 spans 15 residues. The CDR3 nucleotides read TGCGCCAGCAGCGAACAGGCGGATTATAATTCACCCCTCCACTTT. This gives the protein CASSEQADYNSPLHF.

The genes are TRBV7-2 and TRBJ1-3; D not certain. The germline V gene has CDR1 SGHTA and CDR2 FQGNSA. Trimming left V 5 bases short and J 4 bases short, with 12 bases between. This CDR3 is 14 amino acids long. CDR3 sequence (DNA): TGTGCCAGCAGCGGCTACAGAGCCGGAAACACCATATATTTT. Translated, it gives CASSGYRAGNTIYF. Full variable domain (outside the CDR3, taken from reference TRBV7-2 and TRBJ1-3): GAGVSQSPSNKVTEKGKDVELRCDPISGHTALYWYRQSLGQGLEFLIYFQGNSAPDKSGLPSDRFSAERTGGSVSTLTIQRTQQEDSAVYLCASSGYRAGNTIYFGEGSWLTVV.

This chain joins TRBV6-1 and TRBJ1-5; D is undetermined. Trimming left V 7 bases short and J 7 bases short, with 8 bases between. This CDR3 has 11 amino acids. CDR1 and CDR2 from the germline V gene are MNHNS and SASEGT. As DNA, the CDR3 is TGTGCCAGCATGCGGGAGCAGCCCCAGCATTTT. It encodes CASMREQPQHF.

The chain carries TRBV7-2 and TRBJ1-4; 8 bases are shared with TRBD1. Losses at the gene ends were 7 bases for V and 10 bases for J; bases not matched to a gene: 11. Germline V gene lookup returns CDR1 SGHTA and CDR2 FQGNSA. The CDR3 is 14 amino acids. The CDR3 protein is CASTYDRGLGKLFF. CDR3 DNA: TGTGCCAGCACCTATGACAGGGGTTTAGGAAAACTGTTTTTT.

Only one count was recorded for this clonotype. The chain combines TRBV2 with TRBJ2-1; D might be TRBD1 or TRBD2, each matching 5 bases. The ends were cut back, 8 bases at V and 0 bases at J, with 8 bases in the middle. CDR1 is SNHLY, CDR2 FYNNEI, per germline. The CDR3 extends over 13 amino acids. Written as DNA, the CDR3 is TGTGCCAGCGGGGGTCTCTCCTACAATGAGCAGTTCTTC. Residues: CASGGLSYNEQFF.

The chain carries TRBV20-1 and TRBJ1-2, with unresolved D. The CDR3 runs 13 residues. CDR1 is DFQATT and CDR2 is SNEGSKA in the germline V gene (reference sequence). V shed 2 bases and J shed 8 bases, with 15 bases lying between them. The CDR3 coding sequence is TGCAGTGCTAGAATAACACCGGGAGAGGGCTACACCTTC. Translated, it gives CSARITPGEGYTF.

The chain joins TRBV4-1 to TRBJ2-1, with 10 bases aligning to TRBD2. The CDR3 is made up of 18 amino acids. CDR1 is MGHRA, CDR2 YSYEKL, per germline. J was trimmed by 4 bases and V by 2 bases; bases with no gene match: 11. The CDR3 sequence is CASSQSASGGIRYNEQFF. The CDR3 region has the DNA TGCGCCAGCAGCCAATCCGCTAGCGGGGGTATTCGTTACAATGAGCAGTTCTTC.